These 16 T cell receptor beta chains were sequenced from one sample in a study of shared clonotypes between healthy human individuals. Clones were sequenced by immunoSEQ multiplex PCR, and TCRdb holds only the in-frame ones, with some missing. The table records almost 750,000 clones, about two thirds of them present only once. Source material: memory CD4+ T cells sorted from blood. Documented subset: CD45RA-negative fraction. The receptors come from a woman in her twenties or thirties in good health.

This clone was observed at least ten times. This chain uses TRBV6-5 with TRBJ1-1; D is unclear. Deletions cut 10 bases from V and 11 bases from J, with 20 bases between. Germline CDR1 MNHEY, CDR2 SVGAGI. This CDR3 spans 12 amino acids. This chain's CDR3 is CATTGVRDEAFF. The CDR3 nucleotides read TGTGCCACAACCGGGGTGCGCGATGAGGCTTTCTTT.

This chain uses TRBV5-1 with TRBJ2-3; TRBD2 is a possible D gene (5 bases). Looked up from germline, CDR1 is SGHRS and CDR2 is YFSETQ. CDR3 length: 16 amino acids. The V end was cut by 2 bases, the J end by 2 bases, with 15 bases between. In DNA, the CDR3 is TGCGCCAGCAGCTTAGGAGATCGAGGGTCCACAGATACGCAGTATTTT. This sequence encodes CASSLGDRGSTDTQYF.

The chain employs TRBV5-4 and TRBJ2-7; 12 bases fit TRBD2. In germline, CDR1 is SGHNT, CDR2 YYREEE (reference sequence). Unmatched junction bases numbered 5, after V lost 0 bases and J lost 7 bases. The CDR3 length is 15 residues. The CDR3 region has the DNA TGTGCCAGCAGCTTGGCTAGCGGGAGGGCCAGTGAGCAGTACTTC. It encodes CASSLASGRASEQYF.

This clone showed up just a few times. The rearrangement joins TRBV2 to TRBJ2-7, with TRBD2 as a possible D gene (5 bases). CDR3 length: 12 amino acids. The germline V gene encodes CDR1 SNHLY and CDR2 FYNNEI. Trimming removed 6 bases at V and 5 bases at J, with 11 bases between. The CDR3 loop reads CASSRESHEQYF. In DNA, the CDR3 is TGTGCCAGCAGCCGGGAATCCCACGAGCAGTACTTC. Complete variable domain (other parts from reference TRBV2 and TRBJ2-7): EPEVTQTPSHQVTQMGQEVILRCVPISNHLYFYWYRQILGQKVEFLVSFYNNEISEKSEIFDDQFSVERPDGSNFTLKIRSTKLEDSAMYFCASSRESHEQYFGPGTRLTVT.

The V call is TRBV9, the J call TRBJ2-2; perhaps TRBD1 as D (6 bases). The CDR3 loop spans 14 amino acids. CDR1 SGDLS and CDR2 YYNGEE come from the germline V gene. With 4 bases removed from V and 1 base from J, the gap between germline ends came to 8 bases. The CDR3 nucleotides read TGTGCCAGCAGCACGACAGGGAACACCGGGGAGCTGTTTTTT. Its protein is CASSTTGNTGELFF.

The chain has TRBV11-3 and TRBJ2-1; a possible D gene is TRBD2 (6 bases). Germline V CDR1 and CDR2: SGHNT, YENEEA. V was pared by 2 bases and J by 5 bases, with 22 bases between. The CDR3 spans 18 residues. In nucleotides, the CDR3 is TGTGCCAGCAGCTTAAGGGGAATTTCCGGGAGTAGGCACAATGAGCAGTTCTTC. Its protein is CASSLRGISGSRHNEQFF.

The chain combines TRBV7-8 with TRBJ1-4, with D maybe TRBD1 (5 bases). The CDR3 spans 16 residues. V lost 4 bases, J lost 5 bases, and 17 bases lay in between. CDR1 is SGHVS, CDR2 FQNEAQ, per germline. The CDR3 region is CASSSQGTGTNEKLFF. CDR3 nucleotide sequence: TGTGCCAGCAGCTCACAAGGGACGGGAACGAATGAAAAACTGTTTTTT.

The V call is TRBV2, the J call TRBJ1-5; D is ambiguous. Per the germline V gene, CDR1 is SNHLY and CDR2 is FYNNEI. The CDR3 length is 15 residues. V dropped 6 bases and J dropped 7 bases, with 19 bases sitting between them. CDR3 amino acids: CASRSGSMGAQPQHF. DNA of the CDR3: TGTGCCAGCAGATCAGGAAGCATGGGTGCCCAGCCCCAGCATTTT. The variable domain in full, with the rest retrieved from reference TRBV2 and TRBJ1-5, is EPEVTQTPSHQVTQMGQEVILRCVPISNHLYFYWYRQILGQKVEFLVSFYNNEISEKSEIFDDQFSVERPDGSNFTLKIRSTKLEDSAMYFCASRSGSMGAQPQHFGDGTRLSIL.

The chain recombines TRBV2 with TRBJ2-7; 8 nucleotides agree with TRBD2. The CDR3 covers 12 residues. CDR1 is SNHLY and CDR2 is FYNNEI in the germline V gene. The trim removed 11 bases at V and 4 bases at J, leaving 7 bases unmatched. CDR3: CAFGTRPYEQYF. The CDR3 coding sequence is TGTGCCTTCGGGACTAGACCATACGAGCAGTACTTC.

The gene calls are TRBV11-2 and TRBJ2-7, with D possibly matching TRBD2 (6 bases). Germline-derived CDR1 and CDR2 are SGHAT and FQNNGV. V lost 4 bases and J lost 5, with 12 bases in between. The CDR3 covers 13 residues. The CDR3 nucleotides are TGTGCCAGCAGCTCTGGAGGGTATCACGAGCAGTACTTC. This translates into CASSSGGYHEQYF.

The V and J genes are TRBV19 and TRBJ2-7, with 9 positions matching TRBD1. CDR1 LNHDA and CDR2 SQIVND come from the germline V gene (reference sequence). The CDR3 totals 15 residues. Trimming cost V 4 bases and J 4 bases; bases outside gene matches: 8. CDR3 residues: CASSTSGTGWYEQYF. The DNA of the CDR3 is TGTGCCAGTAGTACCTCCGGGACAGGGTGGTACGAGCAGTACTTC.

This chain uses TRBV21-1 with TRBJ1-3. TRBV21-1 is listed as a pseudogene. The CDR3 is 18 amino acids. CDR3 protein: CASSKGSRGGITGNTIYF. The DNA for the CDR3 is TGTGCCAGCAGCAAAGGGAGTCGCGGAGGGATAACTGGAAACACCATATATTTT.

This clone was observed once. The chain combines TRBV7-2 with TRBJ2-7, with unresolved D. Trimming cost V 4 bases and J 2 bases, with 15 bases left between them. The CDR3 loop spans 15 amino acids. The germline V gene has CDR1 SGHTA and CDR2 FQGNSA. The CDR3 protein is CASSSPSTPPYEQYF. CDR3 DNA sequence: TGTGCCAGCAGCTCCCCCTCGACACCCCCCTACGAGCAGTACTTC.

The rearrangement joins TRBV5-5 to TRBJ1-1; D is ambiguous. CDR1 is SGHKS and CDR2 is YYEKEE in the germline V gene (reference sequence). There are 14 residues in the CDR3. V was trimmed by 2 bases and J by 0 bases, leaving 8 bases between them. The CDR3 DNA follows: TGTGCCAGCAGCTTCTCTCCCCTGAACACTGAAGCTTTCTTT. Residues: CASSFSPLNTEAFF.

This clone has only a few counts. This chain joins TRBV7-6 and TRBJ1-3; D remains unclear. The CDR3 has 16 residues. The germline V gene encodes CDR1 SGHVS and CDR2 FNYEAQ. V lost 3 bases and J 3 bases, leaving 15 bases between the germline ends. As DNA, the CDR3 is TGTGCCAGCAGCTTGGGTCGGGGAGCGGGTGGAAACACCATATATTTT. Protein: CASSLGRGAGGNTIYF.

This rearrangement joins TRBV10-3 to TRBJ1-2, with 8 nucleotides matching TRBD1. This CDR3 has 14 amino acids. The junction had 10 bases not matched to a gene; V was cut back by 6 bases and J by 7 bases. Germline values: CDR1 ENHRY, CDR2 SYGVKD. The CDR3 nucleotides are TGTGCCATCAGCTCGACAGGGGTTGAGGTTGGCTACACCTTC. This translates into CAISSTGVEVGYTF.